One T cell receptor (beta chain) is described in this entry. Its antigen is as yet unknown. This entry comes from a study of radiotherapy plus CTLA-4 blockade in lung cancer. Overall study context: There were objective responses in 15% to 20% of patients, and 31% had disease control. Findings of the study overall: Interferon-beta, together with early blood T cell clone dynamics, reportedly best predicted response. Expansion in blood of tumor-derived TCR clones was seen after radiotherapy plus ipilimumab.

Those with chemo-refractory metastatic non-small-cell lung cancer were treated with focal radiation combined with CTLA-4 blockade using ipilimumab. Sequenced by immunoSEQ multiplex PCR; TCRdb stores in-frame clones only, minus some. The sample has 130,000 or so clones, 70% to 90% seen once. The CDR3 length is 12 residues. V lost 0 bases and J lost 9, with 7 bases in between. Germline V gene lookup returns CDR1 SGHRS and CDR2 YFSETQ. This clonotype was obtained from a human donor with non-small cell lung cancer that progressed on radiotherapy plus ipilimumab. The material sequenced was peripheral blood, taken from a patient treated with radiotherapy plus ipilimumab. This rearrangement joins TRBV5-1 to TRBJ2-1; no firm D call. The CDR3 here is CASSLVSSEQFF. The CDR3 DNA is TGCGCCAGCAGCTTGGTATCTTCTGAGCAGTTCTTC. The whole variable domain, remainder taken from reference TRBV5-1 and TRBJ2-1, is KAGVTQTPRYLIKTRGQQVTLSCSPISGHRSVSWYQQTPGQGLQFLFEYFSETQRNKGNFPGRFSGRQFSNSRSEMNVSTLELGDSALYLCASSLVSSEQFFGPGTRLTVL.